This passage covers 3 T cell receptor beta chains from one sample sequenced in a study of shared clonotypes between healthy human individuals. Assay used: immunoSEQ multiplex PCR; TCRdb lists only in-frame clones, some missing. The data hold around 100,000 clones, with about 70% observed a single time. Sequencing used memory CD8+ T cells sorted from blood. The subset denotes: CD45RO+ cells pooled with CCR7-negative TemRA cells. Receptors were obtained from a woman in her twenties or thirties in good health.

V gene TRBV27 combines with J gene TRBJ1-6; D remains ambiguous. Trimming removed 5 bases from V and 8 bases from J, with 10 bases in between. The CDR3 is 13 amino acids. Germline-derived CDR1 and CDR2 are MNHEY and SMNVEV (reference sequence). CDR3 in amino acids: CASSPVGHSPLHF. CDR3 bases: TGTGCCAGCAGTCCCGTTGGCCATTCACCCCTCCACTTT.

This clone was seen at least ten times. Different DNA sequences within this sample yield the same CDR3. J is TRBJ2-7 and V is TRBV6-1, with TRBD2 matching 8 bases. The CDR3 runs to 15 residues. CDR1 MNHNS and CDR2 SASEGT come from the germline V gene. Trimming at V came to 1 base and at J to 4 bases, leaving 6 bases not matched to a gene. CDR3 in DNA: TGTGCCAGCAGTGAAGAGACGGGAGGGCCTTACGAGCAGTACTTC. Its translation: CASSEETGGPYEQYF.

The chain links TRBV7-6 to TRBJ2-7; D may be TRBD2 (5 bases). The CDR3 runs 13 residues. Germline lookup yields CDR1 SGHVS and CDR2 FNYEAQ. The V end lost 8 bases, the J end lost 2 bases, and 13 bases lay between the germline ends. The CDR3 region is CASPRDPPYEQYF. CDR3 DNA sequence: TGTGCCAGCCCCCGGGATCCCCCCTACGAGCAGTACTTC.